The 16 T cell receptor beta chains presented below share a single source sample, sequenced in a study of blood T cell repertoires in COVID-19. Sequenced by immunoSEQ multiplex PCR; TCRdb stores in-frame clones only, minus some. Among tens of thousands of clones listed, around 80% were seen once. Sequences were obtained from peripheral blood. These receptor sequences come from an elderly man with acute or convalescent COVID-19.

The chain links TRBV9 to TRBJ2-5, with D maybe TRBD2 (5 bases). Trimming removed 0 bases at V and 5 bases at J, with 14 bases between. The CDR3 has 15 residues. Germline V gene data show CDR1 as SGDLS and CDR2 as YYNGEE. The CDR3, as DNA: TGTGCCAGCAGCGTAGGCGGTCAGCGAGGGGAGACCCAGTACTTC. Its translation is CASSVGGQRGETQYF. Drawing the rest from reference TRBV9 and TRBJ2-5, the complete variable domain is DSGVTQTPKHLITATGQRVTLRCSPRSGDLSVYWYQQSLDQGLQFLIQYYNGEERAKGNILERFSAQQFPDLHSELNLSSLELGDSALYFCASSVGGQRGETQYFGPGTRLLVL.

The chain joins TRBV2 to TRBJ2-5, with 13 bases matching TRBD2. CDR1 is SNHLY, CDR2 FYNNEI, per germline. J lost 4 bases, V lost 8 bases, and 7 bases had no gene match. The CDR3 is made up of 15 amino acids. The CDR3 here is CASRLAGGISETQYF. CDR3 bases: TGTGCCAGCCGACTAGCGGGGGGAATTTCAGAGACCCAGTACTTC.

The gene calls are TRBV19 and TRBJ1-2, with TRBD1 identical over 10 bases. This CDR3 region has 14 residues. Trimming took 3 bases from V and 3 from J; bases not matched to a gene: 1. In germline, CDR1 is LNHDA, CDR2 SQIVND (reference sequence). The CDR3 spells CASSMGTGDYGYTF. The DNA of the CDR3 is TGTGCCAGTAGTATGGGGACAGGGGACTATGGCTACACCTTC.

The gene calls are TRBV2 and TRBJ2-7, with TRBD1 matching 7 bases. This CDR3 region has 16 residues. The germline gives CDR1 SNHLY, CDR2 FYNNEI. The junction had 8 bases not matched to a gene; V was cut back by 3 bases and J by 0 bases. The CDR3 region is CASSERAWDSSYEQYF. CDR3 coding DNA: TGTGCCAGCAGTGAGAGGGCTTGGGACAGCTCCTACGAGCAGTACTTC.

The chain carries TRBV11-1 and TRBJ1-2; 9 bases align to TRBD1. The CDR3 is 15 amino acids. Germline loops: CDR1 SGHAT, CDR2 FQDESV (reference sequence). The trim removed 5 bases at V and 8 bases at J, leaving 12 bases unmatched. CDR3 in DNA: TGTGCCAGCAGCCCCCGGGACAGGGCATTTTACGGCTACACCTTC. It specifies CASSPRDRAFYGYTF.

The genes are TRBV5-4 and TRBJ1-2; D is unresolved. There are 13 residues in the CDR3. V lost 0 bases and J 8 bases, leaving 11 bases between the germline ends. Germline V gene data show CDR1 as SGHNT and CDR2 as YYREEE (reference sequence). The CDR3 bases are TGTGCCAGCAGCTTGGGCCCCCCGAGGGGCTACACCTTC. Its translation: CASSLGPPRGYTF.

V and J are TRBV6-2 or TRBV6-3 and TRBJ2-7; 10 positions match TRBD2. The CDR3 runs 15 residues. Per the germline V gene, CDR1 is MNHEY and CDR2 is SVGEGT. Trimming at V came to 4 bases and at J to 6 bases, leaving 9 bases not matched to a gene. CDR3 bases: TGTGCCAGCAGTTGGGATCCAGCGGGAGGGGTCGAGCAGTACTTC. Its translation: CASSWDPAGGVEQYF.

This sequence joins TRBV4-2 and TRBJ1-4; 7 nucleotides agree with TRBD1. CDR1 is LGHNA and CDR2 is YNFKEQ in the germline V gene. This CDR3 is 13 amino acids long. V was pared by 4 bases and J by 13 bases, with 9 bases of the junction left unmatched. CDR3 bases: TGTGCCAGCAGCCCTCGACAGGGTGACCGACTGTTTTTT. Its protein is CASSPRQGDRLFF.

The gene calls are TRBV24-1 and TRBJ1-2, with D uncertain. In germline, CDR1 is KGHDR, CDR2 SFDVKD. Trimming pared 12 bases from V and 6 bases from J, leaving 22 bases between. The CDR3 has 14 amino acids. This CDR3 reads CAPDQAGDPNGYTF. As DNA, the CDR3 is TGTGCCCCCGATCAGGCAGGTGACCCGAATGGCTACACCTTC.

This sequence joins TRBV5-1 and TRBJ2-3; 7 bases are a match to TRBD2. Germline CDR1 SGHRS, CDR2 YFSETQ. The length of the CDR3 is 15 residues. With V trimmed by 1 base and J by 2 bases, 4 bases remained unmatched. The CDR3 spells CASSLWGGFTDTQYF. CDR3 DNA: TGCGCCAGCAGCTTGTGGGGGGGATTCACAGATACGCAGTATTTT.

The rearrangement links TRBV9 to TRBJ1-1; 9 nucleotides agree with TRBD1. The CDR3 is made up of 15 amino acids. CDR1 and CDR2 from the germline V gene are SGDLS and YYNGEE. The J segment lost 4 bases and the V segment lost 4 bases, leaving 8 bases of the junction unmatched. The CDR3 DNA follows: TGTGCCAGCAGCACCTTGACAGGGGGTTCCACTGAAGCTTTCTTT. Translating gives CASSTLTGGSTEAFF.

V is TRBV5-5 and J is TRBJ1-6; D remains ambiguous. The V gene's germline CDR1 is SGHKS and CDR2 YYEKEE (reference sequence). V was pared by 0 bases and J by 0 bases, with 16 bases between. The CDR3 length is 19 residues. The CDR3 is CASSLARAGRSSYNSPLHF. CDR3 in DNA: TGTGCCAGCAGCTTGGCAAGGGCGGGGAGAAGCTCCTATAATTCACCCCTCCACTTT.

The chain couples TRBV5-1 to TRBJ2-1; no clear D gene. The V and J ends lost 0 bases and 5 bases respectively, with 9 bases between them. The CDR3 extends over 14 amino acids. Per the germline V gene, CDR1 is SGHRS and CDR2 is YFSETQ. CDR3 bases: TGCGCCAGCAGCTTGGTGCTGGGCCACAATGAGCAGTTCTTC. The encoded protein is CASSLVLGHNEQFF.

The V gene is TRBV7-9, the J gene TRBJ2-5; TRBD2 is a possible D gene (6 bases). Germline loops: CDR1 SEHNR, CDR2 FQNEAQ (reference sequence). Trimming pared 1 base from V and 5 bases from J, leaving 11 bases between. CDR3 length: 14 amino acids. CDR3 region: CASSLGAGSETQYF. Here the CDR3 DNA reads TGTGCCAGCAGCTTAGGAGCGGGTTCCGAGACCCAGTACTTC.

This clone was observed a handful of times. The chain carries TRBV3-1 (or the pseudogene TRBV3-2) and TRBJ2-7, with 7 nucleotides matching TRBD2. This CDR3 has 18 residues. Per germline, CDR1 LGHDT and CDR2 YNNKEL (reference sequence). V gave up 0 bases and J gave up 0 bases; unmatched junction bases: 11. CDR3 DNA: TGTGCCAGCAGCCAAGACCCAACTAAGACTAGCCTCTCCTACGAGCAGTACTTC. It specifies CASSQDPTKTSLSYEQYF.

The rearrangement uses TRBV30 and TRBJ1-2, with 7 bases fitting TRBD1. J lost 3 bases, V lost 1 base, and 8 bases had no gene match. In germline, CDR1 is GTSNPN, CDR2 SVGIG (reference sequence). CDR3 length: 15 amino acids. CDR3 sequence (DNA): TGTGCCTGGAGTGCATACCGACAGGGTTACTATGGCTACACCTTC. Protein product: CAWSAYRQGYYGYTF. Drawing the rest from reference TRBV30 and TRBJ1-2, the complete variable domain is SQTIHQWPATLVQPVGSPLSLECTVEGTSNPNLYWYRQAAGRGLQLLFYSVGIGQISSEVPQNLSASRPQDRQFILSSKKLLLSDSGFYLCAWSAYRQGYYGYTFGSGTRLTVV.